This T cell receptor beta chain appears in the sequencing data of a study of blood T cell repertoires in COVID-19 (dated by TCRdb to 2018 to 2020). In terms of the full investigation: Samples covering the acute and convalescent phases of COVID-19 were provided by collaborators in the United States, Italy and Spain. Subjects who had been exposed to COVID-19, were actively infected with it, or had recovered from it provided the deeply sampled blood TCRbeta repertoires that made up the dataset. Samples were obtained from the ongoing ImmuneRACE study (first 160 participants) and from some 1,200 subjects provided by 6 global collaborators. Where available, HLA class I and class II types were obtained from metadata supplied by the sample provider rather than from assay-based typing. The prospective study material was composed of cDNA or gDNA derived from T cells, B-cell-depleted T cells, or PBMCs. The repertoires were made available in a free public database intended to serve as a resource for research on the immune response to SARS-CoV-2. Nearly every sample came with metadata listing a de-identified subject ID, COVID-19 status, age in years and sex.

What the study reported, not specific to this receptor: Clinical and demographic metadata were provided uncurated, with the amount varying by source and participant.

Details on this clone: Its antigen specificity is not known. Base qualities are not provided; no much larger clone lies one nucleotide away.

Each collaborating institution followed its own protocols to collect whole blood in K2EDTA tubes. For TCRbeta analysis, collaborator samples were shipped as frozen whole blood, as isolated PBMCs, or as DNA extracted from either sample type. Looking up the germline V gene yields CDR1 MNHEY and CDR2 SVGAGI. The CDR3 spans 15 residues, from the cysteine through the phenylalanine. The CDR3 DNA has 45 bases and is translated from base 1. The germline V and J ends show losses of 0 bases and 3 bases respectively, and no gene match explains 5 bases of the junction. The immunoSEQ Assay, a bias-controlled multiplex PCR, was used to amplify TCRbeta CDR3 regions from genomic DNA. The authors' analysis ran thus. Nucleated cell counts per sample were estimated from amplification of reference gene primers within the assay. Sequence reads were collapsed and filtered to measure the absolute abundance of every unique TCRbeta CDR3 rearrangement. For each sample, productive Simpson clonality was calculated as the square root of Simpson's diversity index over productive rearrangements. TCRdb obtained this table from immuneACCESS and retained in-frame rearrangements with V and J assigned. These tables miss some clones; where compared with another copy, unresolved V genes account for less than half of the shortfall, and the remainder is unexplained. The V and J calls and clone size come from that table; D and trimming were worked out from the DNA. The sample yields some 80,000 clones; roughly 87% were counted once. The ten most abundant clones make up 3% of the sample.

The chain is assembled from TRBV6-5 and TRBJ2-7, and TRBD1 aligns with 7 junction nucleotides. The TCR comes from a woman aged 45-60 years with active or convalescent COVID-19. The source material was peripheral blood. In nucleotide form, the sequence is TGTGCCAGCAGTTACTCCGACAGGGCCGTCTACGAGCAGTACTTC. Translated, this gives CASSYSDRAVYEQYF.